A selection of T cell receptor beta chains follows, all from one sample in a study of T-cell reconstitution after alpha-beta-depleted transplantation in children. TCRdb itself ran the PCR reads through MiXCR, one entry per CDR3 protein. The sample records some 340,000 distinct CDR3 sequences, about 9.3% being singletons. Sequences were derived from PBMCs from the stem cell graft donor, sampled from the stem cell graft. All receptors derive from a human donor who donated a stem cell graft to a child with acute lymphoblastic leukemia. Each CDR3 is given with its conserved first and last residue. The D gene is left open where the match is weak. The size entry is marked missing in some rows and otherwise reads once, few, many or a size class.

v_gene	abundance	j_gene	len	d_gene	CDR3aa	CDR3nt
TRBV7-9	many	TRBJ2-7	14	.	CASSLAEGPYEQYF	TGTGCCAGCAGCTTAGCGGAGGGGCCCTACGAGCAGTACTTC
TRBV29-1	few	TRBJ2-7	14	.	CSVEGPGYGYEQYF	TGCAGCGTTGAAGGGCCAGGGTACGGCTACGAGCAGTACTTC
TRBV7-9	many	TRBJ1-1	13	TRBD1	CASRDTGETEAFF	TGTGCCAGCAGGGATACAGGGGAAACTGAAGCTTTCTTT
TRBV7-9	few	TRBJ1-3	16	.	CASTRWRPALGNTIYF	TGTGCCAGCACCCGTTGGAGGCCGGCCCTGGGAAACACCATATATTTT
TRBV5-1	.	TRBJ2-2	17	TRBD2	CASSPRTSGSGYGELFF	TGCGCCAGCAGCCCCCGGACTAGCGGGAGCGGGTATGGGGAGCTGTTTTTT
TRBV20-1	few	TRBJ2-2	14	.	CSASDAGGTGELFF	TGCAGTGCGTCGGACGCGGGCGGCACCGGGGAGCTGTTTTTT
TRBV2	few	TRBJ2-1	11	.	CASTPEGRQFF	TGTGCCAGCACGCCTGAAGGCCGGCAGTTCTTC
TRBV5-1	few	TRBJ2-1	15	.	CATTELEGPVNEQFF	TGCGCCACTACCGAGCTGGAGGGCCCCGTAAATGAGCAGTTCTTC
TRBV11-2	few	TRBJ2-7	14	TRBD1	CASSFRDRGDEQYF	TGTGCCAGCAGCTTCCGGGACAGGGGGGACGAGCAGTACTTC
TRBV28	.	TRBJ1-2	15	TRBD1	CASSKFGQGGYGYTF	TGTGCCAGCAGTAAATTCGGACAGGGGGGCTATGGCTACACCTTC
TRBV7-9	few	TRBJ2-7	17	TRBD2	CASSSFTSGRVPYEQYF	TGTGCCAGCAGCTCCTTTACTAGCGGGAGGGTACCCTACGAGCAGTACTTC
TRBV13	.	TRBJ2-3	17	.	CASSLEISGTSTDTQYF	TGTGCCAGCAGCTTGGAAATAAGCGGAACTAGCACAGATACGCAGTATTTT
TRBV4-2	many	TRBJ1-6	16	TRBD1	CASSQATGGVNSPLHF	TGTGCCAGCAGCCAAGCAACAGGGGGAGTCAATTCACCCCTCCACTTT
TRBV7-8	many	TRBJ2-7	16	.	CASSFADRQSSYEQYF	TGTGCCAGCAGCTTTGCCGACAGGCAGAGCTCCTACGAGCAGTACTTC
TRBV6-1	.	TRBJ1-2	14	TRBD1	CASSEAGQFAGYTF	TGTGCCAGCAGTGAAGCGGGACAGTTTGCTGGCTACACCTTC
TRBV15	few	TRBJ2-5	13	.	CATSRDHAETQYF	TGTGCCACCAGCAGAGATCATGCGGAGACCCAGTACTTC
TRBV20-1	few	TRBJ2-1	14	.	CSAPTASLMYEQFF	TGCAGTGCCCCGACAGCCAGCTTGATGTATGAGCAGTTCTTC
TRBV28	.	TRBJ2-7	15	TRBD2	CASRRWVAGGYEQYF	TGTGCCAGCAGAAGATGGGTAGCGGGGGGCTACGAGCAGTACTTC
TRBV2	few	TRBJ2-2	15	.	CASSESGAYTGELFF	TGTGCCAGCAGTGAATCTGGGGCGTACACCGGGGAGCTGTTTTTT
TRBV12-3/TRBV12-4	few	TRBJ1-5	14	.	CASSFYGLNQPQHF	TGTGCCAGCAGTTTTTATGGACTCAATCAGCCCCAGCATTTT
TRBV2	.	TRBJ2-1	17	TRBD2	CASSGLGREGVYNEQFF	TGTGCCAGCAGTGGGTTGGGGCGGGAGGGCGTCTACAATGAGCAGTTCTTC
TRBV20-1	few	TRBJ2-1	15	.	CSARALYLYYNEQFF	TGCAGTGCTAGAGCCCTTTATCTTTATTACAATGAGCAGTTCTTC
TRBV6-1	.	TRBJ2-1	15	.	CASVRDISSYNEQFF	TGTGCCAGCGTGCGGGACATTAGCTCCTACAATGAGCAGTTCTTC
TRBV10-3	many	TRBJ2-1	12	.	CAIRADGDEQFF	TGTGCCATCCGTGCCGATGGGGATGAGCAGTTCTTC
TRBV6-5	many	TRBJ2-7	18	TRBD1	CASSWNVPLGTDAREQYF	TGTGCCAGCAGTTGGAATGTACCCCTCGGGACAGACGCCCGGGAGCAGTACTTC
TRBV7-2	.	TRBJ2-3	16	TRBD2	CASSLGGSGYTDTQYF	TGTGCCAGCAGCTTAGGCGGTAGCGGGTACACAGATACGCAGTATTTT
TRBV6-5	.	TRBJ2-2	14	.	CASSSRAVTGELFF	TGTGCCAGCAGTTCTCGGGCGGTCACCGGGGAGCTGTTTTTT
TRBV28	.	TRBJ2-1	17	TRBD2	CASSFPSSGRYYNEQFF	TGTGCCAGCAGCTTCCCATCTAGCGGGAGATATTACAATGAGCAGTTCTTC
TRBV5-1	few	TRBJ1-5	13	TRBD1	CASSWDRGQPQHF	TGCGCCAGCAGTTGGGACAGGGGTCAGCCCCAGCATTTT
TRBV3-1	many	TRBJ1-6	15	.	CASTKGWDVNSPLHF	TGTGCCTCCACGAAAGGATGGGACGTTAATTCACCCCTCCACTTT